This TCR beta chain was sequenced in a study of shared clonotypes between healthy human individuals. Whole-study context: CD4 naive and CD4 memory each took three plates per donor, while CD8 naive took two and CD8 memory one. The study's findings and limits: Few donors restricted represented genetic and exposure-history diversity.

TCRdb keeps only in-frame clones here, not all; method: immunoSEQ multiplex PCR. This sample yields 2.5 million or so clones, of which roughly 92% are seen a single time; more than 0.12% belongs to the top ten. The study separated CD4+ cells into CD45RA+ naive and CD45RA-negative memory subsets. Remarks on this clone: What it binds is not known.

The CDR3 is 12 amino acids. Germline values: CDR1 MNHNY, CDR2 SVGAGI (reference sequence). V gave up 2 bases and J gave up 3 bases, with 5 bases separating them. The chain links TRBV6-6 to TRBJ2-7; D is uncertain. The sequence was collected from a man between 18 and 35 years old in good health. Sequencing was carried out using naive CD4+ T cells sorted from blood. The subset here: CD45RA+ positively selected. CDR3 residues: CASSYADYEQYF. The CDR3 DNA sequence: TGTGCCAGCAGTTACGCTGACTACGAGCAGTACTTC.